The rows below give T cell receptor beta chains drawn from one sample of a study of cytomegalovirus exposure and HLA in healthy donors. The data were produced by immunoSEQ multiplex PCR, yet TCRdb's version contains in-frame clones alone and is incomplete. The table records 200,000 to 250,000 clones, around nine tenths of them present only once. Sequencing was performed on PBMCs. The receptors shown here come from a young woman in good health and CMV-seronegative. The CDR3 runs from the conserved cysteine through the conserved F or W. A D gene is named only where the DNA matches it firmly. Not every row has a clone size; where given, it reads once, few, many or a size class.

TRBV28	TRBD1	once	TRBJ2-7	TGTGCCAGCAGTTCACCGGGACAGGGCCGCTACGAGCAGTACTTC	CASSSPGQGRYEQYF
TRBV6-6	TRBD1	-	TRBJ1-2	TGTGCCAGCAGTACCTCAGAAGACAGGGGGCAAGGCTACACCTTC	CASSTSEDRGQGYTF
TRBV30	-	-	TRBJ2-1	TGTGCCTGCAACAGGGACTACAATGAGCAGTTCTTC	CACNRDYNEQFF
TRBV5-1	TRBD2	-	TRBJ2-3	TGCGCCAGCAGTTTTGGACTAGCCACAGATACGCAGTATTTT	CASSFGLATDTQYF
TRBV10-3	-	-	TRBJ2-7	TGTGCCATCAGTGATAGGGCGGGAACCGACGAGCAGTACTTC	CAISDRAGTDEQYF
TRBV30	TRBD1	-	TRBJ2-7	TGTGCCTTATACAGGGGTAGCTCCTACGAGCAGTACTTC	CALYRGSSYEQYF
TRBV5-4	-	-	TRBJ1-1	TGTGCCAGCAGCCCCCCGAAGGGAGTAAGGCAAGGAACTGAAGCTTTCTTT	CASSPPKGVRQGTEAFF
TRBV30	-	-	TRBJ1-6	TGTGCCTGGGCGAGCTCCTATAATTCACCCCTCCACTTT	CAWASSYNSPLHF
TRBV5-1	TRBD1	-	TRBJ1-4	TGCGCCAGCAGCTGGACAGGGGGCGATGGGTCAGATGAAAAACTGTTTTTT	CASSWTGGDGSDEKLFF
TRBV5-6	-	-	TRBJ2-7	TGTGCCAGCAGCTCGGGACTTCAGACTTACGAGCAGTACTTC	CASSSGLQTYEQYF
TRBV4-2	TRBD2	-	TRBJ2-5	TGTGCCAGCAGCCAAGATCGGGGCGGGAGGGACCAAGAGACCCAGTACTTC	CASSQDRGGRDQETQYF
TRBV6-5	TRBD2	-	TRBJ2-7	TGTGCCTCTACGATAGCGGGAGAGGGCGAGCAGTACTTC	CASTIAGEGEQYF
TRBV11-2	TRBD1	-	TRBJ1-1	TGTGCCAGCAGCTTAAGTGAACAGGGGAGGAGAACTGAAGCTTTCTTT	CASSLSEQGRRTEAFF
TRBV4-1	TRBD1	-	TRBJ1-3	TGCGCCAGCAGCCGGAATACAGGGGAAGGAAACACCATATATTTT	CASSRNTGEGNTIYF
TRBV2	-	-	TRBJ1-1	TGTGCCAGCACCCCCCCGGGACAAATGAACACTGAAGCTTTCTTT	CASTPPGQMNTEAFF
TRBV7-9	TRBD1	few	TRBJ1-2	TGTGCCAGCAGCCCAAGGACAGGGGTCTTTGGCTACACCTTC	CASSPRTGVFGYTF
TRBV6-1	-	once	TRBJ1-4	TGTGCCAGCAGTGACAGGACTAATGAAAAACTGTTTTTT	CASSDRTNEKLFF
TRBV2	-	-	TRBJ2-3	TGTGCCAGCAGTGAAGGGAGGGGGCGCGGCACAGATACGCAGTATTTT	CASSEGRGRGTDTQYF
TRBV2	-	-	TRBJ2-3	TGTGCCAGCAGTGCTGGACCCGAAGGGGCAGATACGCAGTATTTT	CASSAGPEGADTQYF
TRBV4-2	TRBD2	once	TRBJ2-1	TGTGCCAGCAGCCAAGATCTAGCGGGGGACAATGAGCAGTTCTTC	CASSQDLAGDNEQFF
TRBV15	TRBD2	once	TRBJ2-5	TGTGCCACCAGCAGAGCGGGGGGAGAGGGAGAGACCCAGTACTTC	CATSRAGGEGETQYF
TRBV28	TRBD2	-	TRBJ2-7	TGTGCCAGCAGACGGACTAGCAGGTACGAGCAGTACTTC	CASRRTSRYEQYF
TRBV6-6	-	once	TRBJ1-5	TGTGCCAGCGTTGGCAAAAAAGAATTCAATCAGCCCCAGCATTTT	CASVGKKEFNQPQHF
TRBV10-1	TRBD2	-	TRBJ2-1	TGCGCCAGCAGCCTAGCGGGAGGGCCAGGAAATGAGCAGTTCTTC	CASSLAGGPGNEQFF
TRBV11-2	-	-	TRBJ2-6	TGTGCCAGCAGCTCGGTCGTGTCTGGGGCCAACGTCCTGACTTTC	CASSSVVSGANVLTF
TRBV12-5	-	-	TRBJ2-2	TGTGCTAGTGGTTTGGTCCAGGGTTTGACCGGGGAGCTGTTTTTT	CASGLVQGLTGELFF
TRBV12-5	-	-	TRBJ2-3	TGTGCTAGTGGTTTTGGAGGGACAGATACGCAGTATTTT	CASGFGGTDTQYF
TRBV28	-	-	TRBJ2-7	TGTGCCAGCGGCTCCTCCTACGAGCAGTACTTC	CASGSSYEQYF
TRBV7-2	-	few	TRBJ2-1	TGTGCCAGCAGCTTAGGCGCAGGGATCACTGAGCAGTTCTTC	CASSLGAGITEQFF
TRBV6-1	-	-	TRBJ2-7	TGTGCCAGCAGACCCTCACAGTTACTGCTCGAGCAGTACTTC	CASRPSQLLLEQYF
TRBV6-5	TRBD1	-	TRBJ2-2	TGTGCCAGCAGTGGTCCGACAGGGTTCGCCGGGGAGCTGTTTTTT	CASSGPTGFAGELFF
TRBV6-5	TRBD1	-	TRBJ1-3	TGTGCCAGCAGGAGTACAGGGGGCTCTGGAAACACCATATATTTT	CASRSTGGSGNTIYF
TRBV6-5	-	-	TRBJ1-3	TGTGCCAGTCGCCGGACAGCCGGAAACACCATATATTTT	CASRRTAGNTIYF
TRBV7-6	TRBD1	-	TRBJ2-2	TGTGCCAGCAGCTACAACAGGGGGACCGGGGAGCTGTTTTTT	CASSYNRGTGELFF
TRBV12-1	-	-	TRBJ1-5	TGTGCCAGCAGCCACAACTATAATGACAGGGTCCATAGCAATCAGCCCCAGCATTTT	CASSHNYNDRVHSNQPQHF
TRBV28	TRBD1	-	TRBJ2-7	TGTGCCAGCTCCACTCGGGACAGATACTACGAGCAGTACTTC	CASSTRDRYYEQYF
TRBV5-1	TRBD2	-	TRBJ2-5	TGCGCCAGCAGCTTGGGGGGACTAGCGGGAGAGGAGACCCAGTACTTC	CASSLGGLAGEETQYF
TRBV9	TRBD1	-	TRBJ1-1	TGTGCCAGCAGCGTAGGGGCAGGGGGCCTAAACACTGAAGCTTTCTTT	CASSVGAGGLNTEAFF
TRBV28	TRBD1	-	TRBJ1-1	TGTGCCAGCAGCCCCAGGGGGCGATCAAACACTGAAGCTTTCTTT	CASSPRGRSNTEAFF
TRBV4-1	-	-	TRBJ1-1	TGCGCCAGCAGCCGCGCTGCAGGGAACACTGAAGCTTTCTTT	CASSRAAGNTEAFF
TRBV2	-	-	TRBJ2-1	TGTGCCAGCAGTGACCAGGGGTTGTGGAATGAGCAGTTCTTC	CASSDQGLWNEQFF
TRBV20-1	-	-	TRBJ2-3	TGCAGTGCTTTTATTTCAGATACGCAGTATTTT	CSAFISDTQYF
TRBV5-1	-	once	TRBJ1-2	TGCGCCAGCCCTAGGGGGGGAAGCCCCTATGGCTACACCTTC	CASPRGGSPYGYTF
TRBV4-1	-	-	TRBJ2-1	TGCGCCAGCAGAGTAAGACTTATAACGGGAGAGAGGGACAATGAGCAGTTCTTC	CASRVRLITGERDNEQFF
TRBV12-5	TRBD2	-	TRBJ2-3	TGTGCTAGTGGTTATGGACTAGCGGGAGTTCTCGCAGATACGCAGTATTTT	CASGYGLAGVLADTQYF